These 19 T cell receptor beta chains originate from one sample sequenced in a study of T-cell reconstitution after alpha-beta-depleted transplantation in children. Construction of the TCRbeta library involved unique molecular identifiers. TCRdb re-called the PCR reads through MiXCR, storing one row per CDR3 protein. The profile shows 530,000 or so distinct CDR3 sequences, roughly a quarter of them singletons. The input for sequencing was PBMCs, taken before TCRalphabeta/CD19-depleted stem cell transplant. The receptors shown here come from a boy under two years old with Wiskott-Aldrich syndrome, due to receive a stem cell transplant.

The J gene is TRBJ2-1, the V gene TRBV5-1; 7 bases line up with TRBD1. Germline V gene sequence: CDR1 SGHRS, CDR2 YFSETQ. The ends lost 4 bases at V and 3 bases at J; junction bases unmatched: 7. The CDR3 length is 15 residues. The CDR3: CASSPQTGSYNEQFF. The DNA of the CDR3 is TGCGCCAGCAGCCCCCAGACAGGGAGCTACAATGAGCAGTTCTTC. The entire variable domain, with the rest obtained from reference TRBV5-1 and TRBJ2-1, is as follows: KAGVTQTPRYLIKTRGQQVTLSCSPISGHRSVSWYQQTPGQGLQFLFEYFSETQRNKGNFPGRFSGRQFSNSRSEMNVSTLELGDSALYLCASSPQTGSYNEQFFGPGTRLTVL.

The chain joins TRBV7-2 to TRBJ2-1; tentatively, D is TRBD1 or TRBD2 (6 bases each). Trimming removed 6 bases from V and 2 bases from J, with 17 bases in between. This CDR3 is 16 amino acids long. The germline CDR1 and CDR2 sequences are SGHTA and FQGNSA. CDR3 sequence (DNA): TGTGCCAGCAGAGTAGGGGGACGGGAGCCCTACAATGAGCAGTTCTTC. This translates into CASRVGGREPYNEQFF.

The chain employs TRBV4-1 and TRBJ2-1; the D call may be TRBD1 or TRBD2 (5 bases each). Germline CDR1 is MGHRA and CDR2 is YSYEKL. Trimming shortened V by 4 bases and J by 2 bases, and 15 bases separated the two germline ends. The CDR3 totals 16 residues. Written as DNA, the CDR3 is TGCGCCAGCAGCCGAGAGGGACGAAATACCTACAATGAGCAGTTCTTC. Protein: CASSREGRNTYNEQFF.

The V and J genes are TRBV4-1 and TRBJ1-1; D is undetermined. Between the trimmed V and J ends, which lost 1 base and 7 bases, there was a span of 13 bases. The CDR3 sequence is 14 residues long. The germline V gene encodes CDR1 MGHRA and CDR2 YSYEKL. DNA for the CDR3: TGCGCCAGCAGCCAAGGGAGGACCCTCAATGAAGCTTTCTTT. It specifies CASSQGRTLNEAFF.

The genes are TRBV27 and TRBJ2-3; D tentatively reads TRBD1 or TRBD2 (6 bases each). Germline assignment: CDR1 MNHEY and CDR2 SMNVEV (reference sequence). V was clipped by 4 bases and J by 4 bases, with 12 bases between them. This CDR3 spans 14 amino acids. Here the CDR3 DNA reads TGTGCCAGCAGTTCGGGGGCTCTATCAGATACGCAGTATTTT. It yields the protein CASSSGALSDTQYF.

V gene TRBV12-3 or TRBV12-4 combines with J gene TRBJ2-1; 12 bases align to TRBD2. This CDR3 spans 19 amino acids. Trimming cost V 3 bases and J 15 bases; bases outside gene matches: 24. The CDR3 region has the DNA TGTGCCAGCAGTTTTAATCCAGCTGGGGCTAGCGGGAGGGCCCAGGCTAGGTTCTTC. It translates to CASSFNPAGASGRAQARFF.

The rearrangement links TRBV20-1 to TRBJ2-2; a possible D gene is TRBD1 (5 bases). The V and J ends lost 6 bases and 1 base respectively, with 18 bases between them. The CDR3 is 16 residues long. CDR1 and CDR2 (germline): DFQATT, SNEGSKA (reference sequence). The CDR3 here is CSALMGPERNTGELFF. CDR3 DNA sequence: TGCAGTGCCCTCATGGGGCCGGAGAGGAACACCGGGGAGCTGTTTTTT.

The V call is TRBV5-5, the J call TRBJ1-1, with D tentatively TRBD1 (6 bases). The CDR3 runs to 14 residues. The V end was cut by 4 bases, the J end by 1 base, with 11 bases between. The germline V gene has CDR1 SGHKS and CDR2 YYEKEE (reference sequence). The chain's CDR3 is CASSRATGNTEAFF. The CDR3 region has the DNA TGTGCCAGCAGCCGCGCGACAGGGAACACTGAAGCTTTCTTT.

Comment on this clonotype: The junction and the germline gene differ at one end; a read error may be behind it. CDR3 residues: CSGVTGDTQYF. CDR3 coding DNA: TGTAGTGGCGTAACCGGGGATACGCAGTATTTT. The chain uses TRBV20-1 and TRBJ2-3; no reliable D call. Germline values: CDR1 DFQATT, CDR2 SNEGSKA (reference sequence). The length of the CDR3 is 11 residues.

The genes are TRBV20-1 and TRBJ2-1; TRBD1 might be the D (5 bases). V dropped 5 bases and J dropped 5 bases, with 16 bases sitting between them. Germline V CDR1 and CDR2: DFQATT, SNEGSKA (reference sequence). CDR3 size: 14 residues. CDR3 in DNA: TGCAGTGCTCCCCTGGGGCCAAGGGACAATGAGCAGTTCTTC. Translated: CSAPLGPRDNEQFF.

This clonotype came up once. The chain combines TRBV29-1 with TRBJ2-5; no definite D call. Germline V gene sequence: CDR1 SQVTM, CDR2 ANQGSEA. The CDR3 is 13 residues long. The V end lost 7 bases, the J end lost 5 bases, and 17 bases lay between the germline ends. The CDR3 sequence is CSAMNNLGETQYF. CDR3 nucleotide sequence: TGCAGCGCTATGAATAATCTCGGGGAGACCCAGTACTTC.

This chain joins TRBV20-1 and TRBJ1-4, with TRBD1 identical over 9 bases. The CDR3 is 13 amino acids. J lost 7 bases, V lost 6 bases, and 6 bases had no gene match. Germline V CDR1 and CDR2: DFQATT, SNEGSKA (reference sequence). The chain's CDR3 is CSAVGDRAEKLFF. DNA for the CDR3: TGCAGTGCCGTTGGGGACAGGGCTGAAAAACTGTTTTTT.

This clonotype was seen only a few times. The J gene is TRBJ2-1, the V gene TRBV3-1, with D possibly being TRBD1 (5 bases). CDR1 and CDR2 (germline): LGHDT, YNNKEL (reference sequence). V lost 7 bases to trimming and J lost 5 bases, with 21 bases between them. The CDR3 totals 16 residues. CDR3: CASTSKGVFANNEQFF. The CDR3, as DNA: TGTGCCAGCACCAGTAAAGGGGTCTTCGCAAACAATGAGCAGTTCTTC.

V usage is TRBV5-1 and J usage is TRBJ2-5, with a weak D call TRBD2 (6 bases). CDR1 SGHRS and CDR2 YFSETQ come from the germline V gene. Trimming stripped 0 bases from V and 5 bases from J, with 11 bases between. The CDR3 has 14 amino acids. In DNA, the CDR3 is TGCGCCAGCAGCTTGGTTGGCGGGATGGAGACCCAGTACTTC. It yields the protein CASSLVGGMETQYF.

The chain links TRBV24-1 to TRBJ2-4; D is ambiguous. This CDR3 has 12 residues. The germline CDR1 and CDR2 sequences are KGHDR and SFDVKD. V was clipped by 0 bases and J by 6 bases, with 2 bases between them. CDR3 coding DNA: TGTGCCACCAGTGATTTGACAAACATTCAGTACTTC. Translation: CATSDLTNIQYF.

The table lists this clonotype with a few counts. The V gene is TRBV29-1, the J gene TRBJ2-7, with 9 positions matching TRBD1. V shed 1 base, J shed 2 bases, and the junction held 9 bases outside the gene matches. There are 16 residues in the CDR3. CDR1 and CDR2 from the germline V gene are SQVTM and ANQGSEA. The CDR3 protein is CSVEAWDRDRAYEQYF. The CDR3 DNA reads as TGCAGCGTTGAAGCCTGGGACCGGGACAGGGCCTACGAGCAGTACTTC.

This clonotype was seen many times. The V and J genes are TRBV27 and TRBJ2-7; D may be TRBD1 (5 bases). Germline lookup yields CDR1 MNHEY and CDR2 SMNVEV (reference sequence). Trimming took 1 base from V and 0 from J, leaving 10 bases between them. The CDR3 length is 15 residues. CDR3 residues: CASSLWGSPSYEQYF. The CDR3 bases are TGTGCCAGCAGTTTATGGGGCTCCCCCTCCTACGAGCAGTACTTC.

V is TRBV30 and J is TRBJ1-5, with D maybe TRBD1 (6 bases). The CDR3 has 15 residues. Germline lookup yields CDR1 GTSNPN and CDR2 SVGIG (reference sequence). V dropped 0 bases and J dropped 6 bases, with 15 bases sitting between them. Written as DNA, the CDR3 is TGTGCCTGGAGTGTAGGTGCAGGGGATGGTCAGCCCCAGCATTTT. This translates into CAWSVGAGDGQPQHF.

The chain has TRBV12-3 or TRBV12-4 and TRBJ1-4; D gene ambiguous. This CDR3 region has 14 residues. V was clipped by 2 bases and J by 11 bases, with 15 bases between them. DNA for the CDR3: TGTGCCAGCAGTTTAACGGGGTCAAAAAGGAAACTGTTTTTT. It translates to CASSLTGSKRKLFF.